Listed below are T cell receptor beta chains from one sample, sequenced in a study of T cell responses to AZD1222 COVID-19 vaccine. Assay used: immunoSEQ multiplex PCR; TCRdb lists only in-frame clones, some missing. This sample yields some 79,000 clones, of which roughly 80% are seen a single time; 47% belongs to the top ten. This sample comprised peripheral blood, obtained 28 days after the second AZD1222 dose. The receptors originated from an adult who received the AZD1222 COVID-19 vaccine. Each CDR3 is given with its conserved first and last residue. D genes are given only for firm matches. For some rows the clone size is stated as once, few or many, or as a class when expanded; others skip it.

CDR3nt: TGTGCCAGCAGTTTAATGACAGGGGTCAATCAGCCCCAGCATTTT; CDR3aa: CASSLMTGVNQPQHF; j_gene: TRBJ1-5; d_gene: TRBD1; abundance: few; v_gene: TRBV28
CDR3nt: TGTGCCAGCAGATCACCCCTTAGCGGGAGTAGTCATGAGCAGTTCTTC; CDR3aa: CASRSPLSGSSHEQFF; j_gene: TRBJ2-1; d_gene: TRBD2; abundance: NA; v_gene: TRBV7-9
CDR3nt: TGTGCCACCAGTGATTACGGGATACCGGGACGCCTCCAAGAGACCCAGTACTTC; CDR3aa: CATSDYGIPGRLQETQYF; j_gene: TRBJ2-5; d_gene: NA; abundance: NA; v_gene: TRBV24-1
CDR3nt: TGTGCCAGCAGCCAGCCGGCCGTAAACGACGAGCAGTACTTC; CDR3aa: CASSQPAVNDEQYF; j_gene: TRBJ2-7; d_gene: NA; abundance: NA; v_gene: TRBV7-9
CDR3nt: TGTGCCAGCAGCCTACCCCCGGCTAGCAATCAGCCCCAGCATTTT; CDR3aa: CASSLPPASNQPQHF; j_gene: TRBJ1-5; d_gene: NA; abundance: once; v_gene: TRBV7-8
CDR3nt: TGTGCCAGCTCACCACCGGGACAAACGGGAAACACCATATATTTT; CDR3aa: CASSPPGQTGNTIYF; j_gene: TRBJ1-3; d_gene: NA; abundance: NA; v_gene: TRBV18
CDR3nt: TGTGCCAGCAGCTTAGGTTCCCCAGGGAGGAATGAGCAGTTCTTC; CDR3aa: CASSLGSPGRNEQFF; j_gene: TRBJ2-1; d_gene: NA; abundance: NA; v_gene: TRBV5-4
CDR3nt: TGCGCCAGCAGCCAAGGGACTAGCGGGATTTACAATGAGCAGTTCTTC; CDR3aa: CASSQGTSGIYNEQFF; j_gene: TRBJ2-1; d_gene: TRBD2; abundance: NA; v_gene: TRBV4-3
CDR3nt: TGTGCCAGCAGATTTGGGCTAGCGGGAATAAATGAGCAGTTCTTC; CDR3aa: CASRFGLAGINEQFF; j_gene: TRBJ2-1; d_gene: TRBD2; abundance: NA; v_gene: TRBV28
CDR3nt: TGCAGCGTTGAACTACAGAGCAAAAACATTCAGTACTTC; CDR3aa: CSVELQSKNIQYF; j_gene: TRBJ2-4; d_gene: NA; abundance: NA; v_gene: TRBV29-1
CDR3nt: TGTGCCAGCAGCCCGACAGGGAGGAATGAGCAGTTCTTC; CDR3aa: CASSPTGRNEQFF; j_gene: TRBJ2-1; d_gene: NA; abundance: NA; v_gene: TRBV7-2
CDR3nt: TGTGCCAGCAGTTCCCGCACAGGGAACACTGAAGCTTTCTTT; CDR3aa: CASSSRTGNTEAFF; j_gene: TRBJ1-1; d_gene: NA; abundance: NA; v_gene: TRBV6-5
CDR3nt: TGTGCCGTTCCGGACGGGCCCACAGATACGCAGTATTTT; CDR3aa: CAVPDGPTDTQYF; j_gene: TRBJ2-3; d_gene: NA; abundance: once; v_gene: TRBV15
CDR3nt: TGTGCCAGCTCACAGCCGGGACAGGGGGACACCTTC; CDR3aa: CASSQPGQGDTF; j_gene: TRBJ1-2; d_gene: TRBD1; abundance: NA; v_gene: TRBV18
CDR3nt: TGTGCCAGCAGTAGCCGTAACTATGGCTACACCTTC; CDR3aa: CASSSRNYGYTF; j_gene: TRBJ1-2; d_gene: NA; abundance: NA; v_gene: TRBV6-5
CDR3nt: TGTGCCAGCAGTTTACAGGGTAATAGCAATCAGCCCCAGCATTTT; CDR3aa: CASSLQGNSNQPQHF; j_gene: TRBJ1-5; d_gene: NA; abundance: NA; v_gene: TRBV7-6
CDR3nt: TGTGCCAGCAGCCTACTGACAGGGAAGGGGACTGAAGCTTTCTTT; CDR3aa: CASSLLTGKGTEAFF; j_gene: TRBJ1-1; d_gene: TRBD1; abundance: NA; v_gene: TRBV5-6
CDR3nt: TGTGCCAGCAGTGAAGCGCTTAGGGCGGGGGCCACAGATACGCAGTATTTT; CDR3aa: CASSEALRAGATDTQYF; j_gene: TRBJ2-3; d_gene: NA; abundance: NA; v_gene: TRBV6-1
CDR3nt: TGTGCCAGCAGCCGGACTAGCGGCTACGAGCAGTACTTC; CDR3aa: CASSRTSGYEQYF; j_gene: TRBJ2-7; d_gene: TRBD2; abundance: few; v_gene: TRBV7-9
CDR3nt: TGTGCCAGCTCACCGCCGGGACAGGGACGCCTCTATGGCTACACCTTC; CDR3aa: CASSPPGQGRLYGYTF; j_gene: TRBJ1-2; d_gene: TRBD1; abundance: NA; v_gene: TRBV18
CDR3nt: TGCGCCAGCAGTGAGTCCCCGGCCAACTACAATGAGCAGTTCTTC; CDR3aa: CASSESPANYNEQFF; j_gene: TRBJ2-1; d_gene: NA; abundance: NA; v_gene: TRBV10-1
CDR3nt: TGTGCCAGCAGTGCACCCTCGCGCGAGCAGTACTTC; CDR3aa: CASSAPSREQYF; j_gene: TRBJ2-7; d_gene: NA; abundance: NA; v_gene: TRBV25-1
CDR3nt: TGTGCCACCGCGCCGGGAAGGACTAGCGGGGCCGTGAACACCGGGGAGCTGTTTTTT; CDR3aa: CATAPGRTSGAVNTGELFF; j_gene: TRBJ2-2; d_gene: TRBD2; abundance: NA; v_gene: TRBV15
CDR3nt: TGTGCCATCAGTGGCCTAGCGGGAGGGCCAGTGGATGAGCAGTTCTTC; CDR3aa: CAISGLAGGPVDEQFF; j_gene: TRBJ2-1; d_gene: TRBD2; abundance: NA; v_gene: TRBV10-3
CDR3nt: TGTGCCAGCAGCTGGGCCTTCTTGAACACCGGGGAGCTGTTTTTT; CDR3aa: CASSWAFLNTGELFF; j_gene: TRBJ2-2; d_gene: NA; abundance: few; v_gene: TRBV5-6
CDR3nt: TGTGCCAGCAGTGAAGCCCTAGGGGACAGTCTCCCAGAAGCTTTCTTT; CDR3aa: CASSEALGDSLPEAFF; j_gene: TRBJ1-1; d_gene: TRBD1; abundance: NA; v_gene: TRBV6-1
CDR3nt: TGTGCCAGCAGCCAAGTTTCGGCAGCCGGGGAGCTGTTTTTT; CDR3aa: CASSQVSAAGELFF; j_gene: TRBJ2-2; d_gene: NA; abundance: NA; v_gene: TRBV14
CDR3nt: TGTGCCAGCAGGGAGGGCCAAGAGACCCAGTACTTC; CDR3aa: CASREGQETQYF; j_gene: TRBJ2-5; d_gene: NA; abundance: once; v_gene: TRBV2
CDR3nt: TGTGCCAGCAGCGCCCAAGAGACCCAGTACTTC; CDR3aa: CASSAQETQYF; j_gene: TRBJ2-5; d_gene: NA; abundance: NA; v_gene: TRBV7-8